A single sample is the source of the 31 T cell receptor beta chains below, sequenced in a study of shared clonotypes between healthy human individuals. CD8 cells regarded as naive lacked CD45RO, were positively chosen for CCR7, and omitted terminally differentiated effector memory CD45RA+ cells. Repertoires were generated with immunoSEQ multiplex PCR, while TCRdb's copy carries only in-frame clones and drops some. The repertoire holds about 1,900,000 clones, with approximately 94% as singletons. Sequenced sample: naive CD8+ T cells sorted from blood. These receptors were taken from a man younger than 35 in good health.

This chain joins TRBV6-5 and TRBJ1-5; 7 positions agree with TRBD1. The V gene end was trimmed by 5 bases and the J gene end by 5 bases; junction bases not matched to a gene: 3. Germline assignment: CDR1 MNHEY and CDR2 SVGAGI. This CDR3 has 13 amino acids. The CDR3 loop is CASSTGAHQPQHF. In DNA, the CDR3 is TGTGCCAGCAGTACAGGGGCTCATCAGCCCCAGCATTTT.

The chain is built from TRBV28 and TRBJ1-1, with D maybe TRBD1 (6 bases). Germline V lookup: CDR1 MDHEN, CDR2 SYDVKM. V was trimmed by 2 bases and J by 6 bases, leaving 19 bases between them. The length of the CDR3 is 16 residues. The DNA of the CDR3 is TGTGCCAGCAGTTTAGTTGGGGGCGAGGGGTACGCTGAAGCTTTCTTT. It translates to CASSLVGGEGYAEAFF.

This clone was observed a single time. V gene TRBV4-1 combines with J gene TRBJ2-7; TRBD2 agrees at 12 bases. Per the germline V gene, CDR1 is MGHRA and CDR2 is YSYEKL. The trim removed 3 bases at V and 0 bases at J, leaving 3 bases unmatched. The CDR3 is 16 residues long. Here the CDR3 DNA reads TGCGCCAGCAGCCACCTACTAGCGGGGGGCTCCTACGAGCAGTACTTC. It encodes CASSHLLAGGSYEQYF.

The chain is built from TRBV5-1 and TRBJ1-1; the D is unclear. V was shortened by 4 bases and J by 3 bases, with 7 bases between the two germline ends. Germline V lookup: CDR1 SGHRS, CDR2 YFSETQ. CDR3 length equals 12 residues. The CDR3 spells CASSRGDTEAFF. CDR3 nucleotides: TGCGCCAGCAGCCGGGGAGACACTGAAGCTTTCTTT.

The chain couples TRBV6-5 to TRBJ1-1; D is ambiguous. This CDR3 is built from 14 residues. Trimming stripped 1 base from V and 5 bases from J, with 11 bases between. The germline V gene encodes CDR1 MNHEY and CDR2 SVGAGI. Written as DNA, the CDR3 is TGTGCCAGCAGTTACTTGTCAGCCGAGACTGAAGCTTTCTTT. Translated: CASSYLSAETEAFF.

This rearrangement joins TRBV15 to TRBJ2-6; D unclear. The V end was cut by 5 bases, the J end by 2 bases, with 7 bases between. Looked up from germline, CDR1 is LNHNV and CDR2 is YYDKDF (reference sequence). The CDR3 covers 14 residues. In DNA form, the CDR3 reads TGTGCCACCAGCCTTGGTGCTGGGGCCAACGTCCTGACTTTC. As protein: CATSLGAGANVLTF.

The gene calls are TRBV11-2 and TRBJ1-1; a possible D gene is TRBD1 (6 bases). This CDR3 has 15 residues. Germline-derived CDR1 and CDR2 are SGHAT and FQNNGV. V lost 5 bases and J lost 4, with 17 bases in between. The DNA for the CDR3 is TGTGCCAGCAGCGTACCTCGGGGGGCTGGCACTGAAGCTTTCTTT. Translation: CASSVPRGAGTEAFF.

The genes are TRBV4-1 and TRBJ2-5, with 7 bases identical to TRBD1. Germline CDR1 and CDR2: MGHRA and YSYEKL. The V gene end was trimmed by 0 bases and the J gene end by 4 bases; junction bases not matched to a gene: 8. The CDR3 has 16 residues. CDR3 sequence: CASSQDNTGAGETQYF. CDR3 DNA sequence: TGCGCCAGCAGCCAAGATAACACAGGGGCAGGAGAGACCCAGTACTTC.

Here the CDR3 DNA reads TGCAGCGTTAGGACAGAGAACACTGAAGCTTTCTTT. Translating it yields CSVRTENTEAFF. The rearrangement links TRBV29-1 to TRBJ1-1; maybe TRBD1 (6 bases). Looked up from germline, CDR1 is SQVTM and CDR2 is ANQGSEA. The CDR3 loop spans 12 amino acids. Deletions cut 5 bases from V and 1 base from J, with 8 bases between.

The chain employs TRBV27 and TRBJ1-5, with 7 bases aligning to TRBD1. V dropped 5 bases and J dropped 0; count of bases not matched to a gene: 10. Germline V gene lookup returns CDR1 MNHEY and CDR2 SMNVEV (reference sequence). The CDR3 spans 17 residues. The CDR3 reads CASSNRQGPYSNQPQHF. Written as DNA, the CDR3 is TGTGCCAGCAGTAACAGACAGGGACCTTATAGCAATCAGCCCCAGCATTTT.

This chain connects TRBV7-9 to TRBJ2-7; D uncertain. The CDR3 covers 12 residues. The V end lost 2 bases, the J end lost 5 bases, and 7 bases lay between the germline ends. In germline, CDR1 is SEHNR, CDR2 FQNEAQ (reference sequence). CDR3 sequence (DNA): TGTGCCAGCAGCTTAAACCCTGACGAGCAGTACTTC. Amino acid sequence: CASSLNPDEQYF.

This clone was recorded once. This chain uses TRBV14 with TRBJ2-7; D not resolved. CDR1 is SGHDN and CDR2 is FVKESK in the germline V gene. V lost 1 base and J 0 bases, leaving 13 bases between the germline ends. The CDR3 sequence is 16 residues long. Here the CDR3 reads CASSQGGPRYSYEQYF. As DNA, the CDR3 is TGTGCCAGCAGCCAAGGGGGTCCAAGGTACTCCTACGAGCAGTACTTC. Drawing the rest from reference TRBV14 and TRBJ2-7, the complete variable domain is EAGVTQFPSHSVIEKGQTVTLRCDPISGHDNLYWYRRVMGKEIKFLLHFVKESKQDESGMPNNRFLAERTGGTYSTLKVQPAELEDSGVYFCASSQGGPRYSYEQYFGPGTRLTVT.

This rearrangement joins TRBV6-5 to TRBJ2-7, with 8 bases matching TRBD1. Unmatched junction bases numbered 11, after V lost 5 bases and J lost 5 bases. This CDR3 has 15 residues. The germline V gene has CDR1 MNHEY and CDR2 SVGAGI. Here the CDR3 DNA reads TGTGCCAGCAGTCCCTCGGGCAGGGGGCAGGACGAGCAGTACTTC. As protein: CASSPSGRGQDEQYF.

This clone was detected only once. The same CDR3 is also encoded by other DNA sequences in this sample. The V call is TRBV6-5, the J call TRBJ2-5; TRBD1 agrees at 8 bases. Germline CDR1 is MNHEY and CDR2 is SVGAGI. The CDR3 has 15 residues. V gave up 2 bases and J gave up 1 base; unmatched junction bases: 3. The CDR3 region has the DNA TGTGCCAGCAGTTACGCAGGGGGCATCCAAGAGACCCAGTACTTC. It is translated as CASSYAGGIQETQYF.

This chain uses TRBV27 with TRBJ2-3; 12 bases align to TRBD2. V shed 7 bases and J 6 bases; nucleotides not matched to a gene: 8. Germline assignment: CDR1 MNHEY and CDR2 SMNVEV (reference sequence). The CDR3 consists of 15 residues. This chain's CDR3 is CASTQLAGGDDTQYF. As DNA, the CDR3 is TGTGCCAGCACCCAACTAGCGGGGGGAGACGATACGCAGTATTTT.

In its sample, this clone was seen once. V is TRBV7-9 and J is TRBJ2-3, with 8 bases that match TRBD2. This CDR3 is 16 amino acids long. In germline, CDR1 is SEHNR, CDR2 FQNEAQ (reference sequence). The junction had 4 bases not matched to a gene; V was cut back by 2 bases and J by 0 bases. The DNA for the CDR3 is TGTGCCAGCAGCTTAATACTAGCGGTTAGCACAGATACGCAGTATTTT. This gives the protein CASSLILAVSTDTQYF.

The genes are TRBV19 and TRBJ2-1; 11 bases are a match to TRBD2. Germline V gives CDR1 LNHDA, CDR2 SQIVND (reference sequence). Trimming cost V 4 bases and J 6 bases; bases outside gene matches: 2. The CDR3 loop spans 14 amino acids. CDR3 sequence (DNA): TGTGCCAGTAGTAATAGCGGGGGGGCCAATGAGCAGTTCTTC. This encodes CASSNSGGANEQFF. Combining the CDR3 with reference TRBV19 and TRBJ2-1 gives the whole variable domain DGGITQSPKYLFRKEGQNVTLSCEQNLNHDAMYWYRQDPGQGLRLIYYSQIVNDFQKGDIAEGYSVSREKKESFPLTVTSAQKNPTAFYLCASSNSGGANEQFFGPGTRLTVL.

In DNA, the CDR3 is TGTGCCACCAGCGGCCTCTCAACTAATGAAAAACTGTTTTTT. It codes for CATSGLSTNEKLFF. The rearrangement uses TRBV15 and TRBJ1-4; no clear D gene. The CDR3 runs to 14 residues. Germline V gene lookup returns CDR1 LNHNV and CDR2 YYDKDF (reference sequence). The V end was cut by 5 bases, the J end by 0 bases, with 7 bases between.

The chain carries TRBV5-6 and TRBJ2-7; 7 bases fit TRBD2. The germline CDR1 and CDR2 sequences are SGHDT and YYEEEE. The CDR3 spans 14 residues. Losses at the gene ends were 0 bases for V and 3 bases for J; bases not matched to a gene: 3. DNA for the CDR3: TGTGCCAGCAGCTTGGGAGCGGGACTCTACGAGCAGTACTTC. The encoded protein is CASSLGAGLYEQYF.

V and J are TRBV10-3 and TRBJ2-5; no firm D call. The CDR3 runs 13 residues. The germline gives CDR1 ENHRY, CDR2 SYGVKD. Trimming shortened V by 3 bases and J by 5 bases, and 10 bases separated the two germline ends. CDR3 in DNA: TGTGCCATCAGTGACGAGTTATCGGAGACCCAGTACTTC. It translates to CAISDELSETQYF.

This clone is a singleton in its sample. The CDR3 sequence is CASSLHQTGAETQYF. The CDR3, as DNA: TGTGCCAGCAGTTTACACCAAACAGGGGCTGAGACCCAGTACTTC. The chain combines TRBV28 with TRBJ2-5, with 7 bases identical to TRBD1. V shed 2 bases, J shed 5 bases, and the junction held 8 bases outside the gene matches. CDR1 and CDR2 from the germline V gene are MDHEN and SYDVKM. The CDR3 has 15 residues.

This chain joins TRBV2 and TRBJ2-7; D possibly corresponds to TRBD1 (6 bases). The ends were cut back, 7 bases at V and 6 bases at J, with 16 bases in the middle. The CDR3 is 13 amino acids. Germline assignment: CDR1 SNHLY and CDR2 FYNNEI. The CDR3 DNA reads as TGTGCCAGCATGGCATATCAGGGGAGCGAGCAGTACTTC. Amino acid sequence: CASMAYQGSEQYF.

This chain uses TRBV30 with TRBJ2-4; 8 bases map to TRBD2. Germline V gene data show CDR1 as GTSNPN and CDR2 as SVGIG (reference sequence). The V segment lost 3 bases and the J segment 9 bases; nucleotides outside the gene matches: 4. This CDR3 is built from 12 residues. CDR3 nucleotides: TGTGCCTGGAGCGGGGGGGTTGGCATTCAGTACTTC. Its protein is CAWSGGVGIQYF.

The chain is built from TRBV7-9 and TRBJ1-1; tentatively, D is TRBD1 (6 bases). CDR3 length equals 15 residues. The V end was cut by 5 bases, the J end by 0 bases, with 13 bases between. Per the germline V gene, CDR1 is SEHNR and CDR2 is FQNEAQ (reference sequence). CDR3 sequence reads: CASSVQQGMNTEAFF. CDR3 DNA sequence: TGTGCCAGCAGCGTACAGCAGGGGATGAACACTGAAGCTTTCTTT.

This rearrangement joins TRBV19 to TRBJ1-6; 9 nucleotides match TRBD1. V was clipped by 1 base and J by 6 bases; unmatched bases: 7. The CDR3 extends over 17 amino acids. Germline values: CDR1 LNHDA, CDR2 SQIVND (reference sequence). The CDR3 region has the DNA TGTGCCAGTAGTATAGGCTTCGGACAGGGGCGTAATTCACCCCTCCACTTT. Translation: CASSIGFGQGRNSPLHF.

Regarding this clone: The same CDR3 also results from other DNA sequences found in this sample. In DNA form, the CDR3 reads TGTGCCAGCAGCTTAGGTGGACGGACCTACGAGCAGTACTTC. This codes for CASSLGGRTYEQYF. The chain recombines TRBV7-6 with TRBJ2-7; no clear D. Trimming left V 1 base short and J 2 bases short, with 9 bases between. CDR1 is SGHVS and CDR2 is FNYEAQ in the germline V gene. The CDR3 sequence is 14 residues long.

This chain uses TRBV20-1 with TRBJ1-2, with D uncertain. This CDR3 comprises 11 residues. V was trimmed by 0 bases and J by 7 bases, leaving 6 bases between them. Germline values: CDR1 DFQATT, CDR2 SNEGSKA (reference sequence). CDR3 loop: CSARDSLGYTF. The DNA for the CDR3 is TGCAGTGCTAGAGACAGTCTTGGCTACACCTTC.

In this sample, this clone turned up once. The chain carries TRBV9 and TRBJ2-1; D is unresolved. This CDR3 contains 14 residues. V was clipped by 4 bases and J by 1 base, with 9 bases between them. From germline, CDR1 is SGDLS and CDR2 YYNGEE. CDR3 DNA sequence: TGTGCCAGCAGCCCAGCTACATCCTACAATGAGCAGTTCTTC. Amino acid sequence: CASSPATSYNEQFF.

About this clone itself: Other DNA sequences in the same sample also yield this CDR3. This chain connects TRBV5-6 to TRBJ2-7; possible D gene TRBD2, 6 bases. CDR1 and CDR2 (germline): SGHDT, YYEEEE. Trimming left V 8 bases short and J 1 base short, with 13 bases between. CDR3 length equals 13 residues. The CDR3 sequence is CASSDGRSYEQYF. The DNA for the CDR3 is TGTGCCAGTAGCGACGGGAGATCCTACGAGCAGTACTTC. Using reference TRBV5-6 and TRBJ2-7 for the parts outside the CDR3, the full variable domain is DAGVTQSPTHLIKTRGQQVTLRCSPKSGHDTVSWYQQALGQGPQFIFQYYEEEERQRGNFPDRFSGHQFPNYSSELNVNALLLGDSALYLCASSDGRSYEQYFGPGTRLTVT.

This clone was recorded once. The chain is built from TRBV28 and TRBJ1-2, with 7 bases matching TRBD1. V shed 8 bases and J 2 bases; nucleotides not matched to a gene: 8. CDR3 length equals 14 residues. CDR1 and CDR2 from the germline V gene are MDHEN and SYDVKM. As DNA, the CDR3 is TGTGCCAGCCTCCAGACAGGGAGGAACTATGGCTACACCTTC. The encoded protein is CASLQTGRNYGYTF.

This clone was observed a single time. This CDR3 is also generated by other DNA sequences in the sample. V gene TRBV28 combines with J gene TRBJ1-5, with D unclear. V shed 5 bases and J shed 4 bases, with 6 bases lying between them. The CDR3 has 12 amino acids. Per germline, CDR1 MDHEN and CDR2 SYDVKM. The CDR3 loop is CASSLGNQPQHF. CDR3 DNA sequence: TGTGCCAGCAGTCTGGGGAATCAGCCCCAGCATTTT.